These T cell receptor beta chains were read from a single sample in a study of CD8+ T cells in alopecia areata. Using immunoSEQ multiplex PCR, the repertoire was profiled, and TCRdb retains in-frame clones only, with some absent. The sample shows around 300,000 clones, 45% to 70% of them seen only once. The material was CD4+ T cells sorted from blood, obtained at approximately week 52, from a patient treated with tofacitinib. All receptors derive from a human donor with alopecia areata. Both conserved end residues are part of each CDR3. A D gene is named only where the DNA matches it firmly. Only part of the rows carry a size: once, few, many, or a class if the clone is expanded.

CDR3 length	D gene	clone size	V gene	J gene	CDR3 protein	CDR3 DNA
12	-	-	TRBV6-1	TRBJ2-3	CASSEVVDTQYF	TGTGCCAGCAGTGAAGTGGTCGATACGCAGTATTTT
13	TRBD2	-	TRBV30	TRBJ2-7	CAAGGTGTYEQYF	TGTGCCGCCGGGGGGACTGGAACCTACGAGCAGTACTTC
12	-	-	TRBV29-1	TRBJ2-5	CSVTAGIETQYF	TGCAGCGTGACGGCGGGGATAGAGACCCAGTACTTC
12	-	-	TRBV29-1	TRBJ1-2	CSAGESGYGYTF	TGCAGCGCCGGTGAGAGCGGCTATGGCTACACCTTC
10	TRBD1	few	TRBV29-1	TRBJ1-2	CSVDRDGYTF	TGCAGCGTAGACAGGGATGGCTACACCTTC
18	-	few	TRBV18	TRBJ2-4	CASSPLKGGLLAKNIQYF	TGTGCCAGCTCACCACTAAAAGGAGGCCTACTAGCCAAAAACATTCAGTACTTC
13	-	-	TRBV4-3	TRBJ2-5	CASSQARGETQYF	TGCGCCAGCAGCCAAGCCCGTGGGGAGACCCAGTACTTC
15	-	few	TRBV2	TRBJ2-3	CASSEWGPSTDTQYF	TGTGCCAGCAGTGAATGGGGACCGAGCACAGATACGCAGTATTTT
13	-	-	TRBV29-1	TRBJ1-3	CSVEVQDGNTIYF	TGCAGCGTTGAAGTACAGGATGGAAACACCATATATTTT
15	-	-	TRBV6-6	TRBJ2-1	CASSYSRGDYTEQFF	TGTGCCAGCAGTTACTCGAGGGGCGACTATACTGAGCAGTTCTTC
15	-	-	TRBV11-2	TRBJ2-1	CASSRDGGSYNEQFF	TGTGCCAGCAGTCGGGACGGCGGTTCCTACAATGAGCAGTTCTTC
12	-	-	TRBV6-6	TRBJ1-1	CASSYGHTEAFF	TGTGCCAGCAGTTACGGTCACACTGAAGCTTTCTTT
8	-	-	TRBV20-1	TRBJ2-3	CSARDGHF	TGCAGTGCTAGGGACGGGCATTTT
16	-	-	TRBV7-9	TRBJ1-6	CASSLGSTGGDSPLHF	TGTGCCAGCAGCTTAGGCTCGACAGGAGGGGATTCACCCCTCCACTTT
13	-	-	TRBV9	TRBJ2-3	CASSGRTGDTQYF	TGTGCCAGCAGCGGGAGGACCGGAGATACGCAGTATTTT
13	TRBD1	-	TRBV5-1	TRBJ2-7	CASSATGANEQYF	TGCGCCAGCAGCGCTACAGGGGCCAACGAGCAGTACTTC
11	-	few	TRBV29-1	TRBJ2-5	CSVGRGELVYF	TGCAGCGTCGGCCGGGGAGAGCTGGTGTACTTC
13	-	-	TRBV27	TRBJ1-3	CASSSRPGNTIYF	TGTGCCAGCAGTTCCCGTCCTGGAAACACCATATATTTT
13	-	-	TRBV27	TRBJ2-7	CASSRQQGHEQYF	TGTGCCAGCAGCCGGCAACAGGGCCACGAGCAGTACTTC
15	-	-	TRBV4-3	TRBJ2-3	CASSLTGASTDTQYF	TGCGCCAGCAGCCTGACAGGCGCTAGCACAGATACGCAGTATTTT
16	TRBD1	-	TRBV4-2	TRBJ2-3	CASSRQGDQSTDTQYF	TGTGCCAGCAGCCGGCAGGGGGACCAATCCACAGATACGCAGTATTTT
15	-	few	TRBV9	TRBJ1-2	CASSVGRGGLYGYTF	TGTGCCAGCAGCGTGGGGCGGGGCGGCCTCTATGGCTACACCTTC
14	-	-	TRBV7-3	TRBJ2-7	CASSSGQGLSEQYF	TGTGCCAGCAGCTCCGGACAGGGACTAAGCGAGCAGTACTTC
13	-	few	TRBV9	TRBJ2-1	CASSLLQDNEQFF	TGTGCCAGCAGCCTTTTGCAGGACAATGAGCAGTTCTTC
15	-	few	TRBV13	TRBJ2-3	CASSLLVADTDTQYF	TGTGCCAGCAGCTTATTGGTAGCTGACACAGATACGCAGTATTTT
15	TRBD2	few	TRBV4-2	TRBJ2-1	CASSVGTSGANEQFF	TGTGCCAGCAGCGTCGGGACTAGCGGGGCCAATGAGCAGTTCTTC
16	TRBD1	-	TRBV9	TRBJ2-2	CASSVPPGGNTGELFF	TGTGCCAGCAGCGTCCCTCCAGGGGGCAATACCGGGGAGCTGTTTTTT
14	TRBD1	few	TRBV9	TRBJ1-2	CASSVGVTGDGYTF	TGTGCCAGCAGCGTAGGGGTGACAGGGGACGGCTACACCTTC
12	-	-	TRBV7-9	TRBJ2-5	CASSPRGETQYF	TGTGCCAGCAGCCCTCGGGGGGAGACCCAGTACTTC
12	-	few	TRBV5-4	TRBJ1-6	CASSSGADRLHF	TGTGCCAGCAGCTCAGGGGCCGATCGCCTCCACTTT
12	-	-	TRBV28	TRBJ2-4	CASSGPENIQYF	TGTGCCAGCAGCGGACCCGAAAACATTCAGTACTTC
17	-	few	TRBV7-9	TRBJ2-7	CASSLDRSRGAWYEQYF	TGTGCCAGCAGCTTAGACCGGTCCAGGGGGGCCTGGTACGAGCAGTACTTC
12	-	-	TRBV2	TRBJ2-3	CASKGEGNTQYF	TGTGCCAGCAAGGGCGAGGGGAATACGCAGTATTTT
14	-	-	TRBV6-5	TRBJ1-6	CASSSSSYNSPLHF	TGTGCCAGCAGCAGCAGCTCCTATAATTCACCCCTCCACTTT
14	TRBD1	-	TRBV9	TRBJ1-6	CASSLTGERAPLHF	TGTGCCAGCAGCCTCACAGGGGAGAGGGCACCCCTCCACTTT
17	-	-	TRBV7-9	TRBJ1-2	CASSAQPHIGGVDGYTF	TGTGCCAGCAGCGCCCAACCCCACATCGGAGGGGTGGATGGCTACACCTTC
13	-	-	TRBV27	TRBJ1-2	CASSIGRYYGYTF	TGTGCCAGCAGTATCGGACGGTACTATGGCTACACCTTC
15	TRBD2	few	TRBV6-5	TRBJ2-5	CASSYAGGPAETQYF	TGTGCCAGCAGTTACGCGGGGGGGCCAGCCGAGACCCAGTACTTC
14	-	-	TRBV7-2	TRBJ2-3	CASSLSPEGRGQYF	TGTGCCAGCAGCTTAAGCCCAGAGGGCCGGGGGCAGTATTTT
13	-	-	TRBV4-2	TRBJ2-3	CASSQDLTDTQYF	TGTGCCAGCAGCCAAGATCTGACAGATACGCAGTATTTT
14	-	-	TRBV7-9	TRBJ2-7	CASSLDRANDEQYF	TGTGCCAGCAGCTTAGACAGGGCCAATGACGAGCAGTACTTC
13	TRBD1	-	TRBV2	TRBJ1-5	CASRQGGNQPQHF	TGTGCCAGCCGACAGGGGGGCAATCAGCCCCAGCATTTT
15	TRBD2	-	TRBV6-5	TRBJ2-3	CASSYERGGRDTQYF	TGTGCCAGCAGTTATGAGCGGGGGGGGAGAGATACGCAGTATTTT
16	-	-	TRBV9	TRBJ2-1	CASSEKGGFSYNEQFF	TGTGCCAGCAGCGAGAAGGGGGGGTTCTCCTACAATGAGCAGTTCTTC
14	-	-	TRBV29-1	TRBJ1-3	CSVEGRNSGNTIYF	TGCAGCGTTGAAGGGCGGAACTCTGGAAACACCATATATTTT
14	-	-	TRBV27	TRBJ2-7	CASSPPFAGARQYF	TGTGCCAGCAGCCCGCCTTTTGCGGGGGCAAGACAGTACTTC
18	TRBD2	few	TRBV6-1	TRBJ2-1	CASSDHRSQAGPRREQFF	TGTGCCAGCAGTGATCATAGGAGTCAAGCGGGGCCCCGTAGGGAGCAGTTCTTC
13	TRBD1	-	TRBV6-6	TRBJ2-5	CASTPRGQETQYF	TGTGCCAGCACACCCAGGGGGCAAGAGACCCAGTACTTC
12	-	-	TRBV29-1	TRBJ2-1	CSVVVGGNEQFF	TGCAGCGTTGTGGTAGGGGGCAATGAGCAGTTCTTC
13	-	-	TRBV5-1	TRBJ1-6	CASSGSEDSPLHF	TGCGCCAGCAGCGGGTCAGAGGATTCACCCCTCCACTTT
16	TRBD1	-	TRBV4-1	TRBJ1-2	CASSQEGSDRWYGYTF	TGCGCCAGCAGCCAAGAGGGTTCGGACAGGTGGTATGGCTACACCTTC
16	-	few	TRBV9	TRBJ1-6	CASSRGNRDPNSPLHF	TGTGCCAGCAGCAGGGGAAACCGGGACCCAAATTCACCCCTCCACTTT
12	-	-	TRBV7-2	TRBJ2-5	CASSMRQETQYF	TGTGCCAGCAGCATGCGACAAGAGACCCAGTACTTC
14	TRBD2	few	TRBV6-6	TRBJ2-1	CASSSSGDFNEQFF	TGTGCCAGCAGTTCTAGCGGGGATTTCAATGAGCAGTTCTTC
12	-	-	TRBV29-1	TRBJ1-1	CSADTMNTEAFF	TGCAGCGCCGATACAATGAACACTGAAGCTTTCTTT